This TCR beta chain was profiled in a study of control samples from healthy donors and cancer patients. This table comes from immunoSEQ multiplex PCR, and its TCRdb copy is limited to in-frame clones, with some not included. The sample includes 120,000 to 150,000 clones, about nine tenths seen only once; the top ten take just over 8.5%. Trimming cost V 2 bases and J 0 bases; bases outside gene matches: 12. This CDR3 comprises 18 residues. CDR1 and CDR2 (germline): GTSNPN, SVGIG (reference sequence). This receptor was obtained from a woman aged 25-40 years in good health. The genes are TRBV30 and TRBJ2-3, with TRBD1 matching over 9 bases. The sample was blood. CDR3 nucleotides: TGTGCCTGGAGTATTTGGACAGGGGATTTGCAAAGCACAGATACGCAGTATTTT. This codes for CAWSIWTGDLQSTDTQYF.